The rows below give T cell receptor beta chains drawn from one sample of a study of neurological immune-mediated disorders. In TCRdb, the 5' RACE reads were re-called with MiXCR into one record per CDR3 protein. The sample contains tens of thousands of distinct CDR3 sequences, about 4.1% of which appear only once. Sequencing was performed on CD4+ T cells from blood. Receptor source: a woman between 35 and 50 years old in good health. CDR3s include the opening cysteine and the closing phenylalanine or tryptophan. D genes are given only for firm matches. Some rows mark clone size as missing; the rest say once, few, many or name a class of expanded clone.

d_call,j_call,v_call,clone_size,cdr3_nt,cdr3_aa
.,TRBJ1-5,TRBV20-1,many,TGCAGTGCTAGAGTTGTTAACAATCAGCCCCAGCATTTT,CSARVVNNQPQHF
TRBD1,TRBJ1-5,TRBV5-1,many,TGCGCCAGCAGCCCGGGACAGGGGGCAGGGCAGCCCCAGCATTTT,CASSPGQGAGQPQHF
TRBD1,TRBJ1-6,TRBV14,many,TGTGCCAGCAGCCACAAACTCAGGGGGCGATCACCCCTCCACTTT,CASSHKLRGRSPLHF
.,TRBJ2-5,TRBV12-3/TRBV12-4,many,TGTGCCAGCAGTTCCTACGCAGTACAAGAGACCCAGTACTTC,CASSSYAVQETQYF
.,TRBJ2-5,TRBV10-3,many,TGTGCCATCAGCCTGGGGGAGACCCAGTACTTC,CAISLGETQYF
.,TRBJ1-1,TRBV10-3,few,TGTGCCACTACACTCCGGGGGGACACTGAAGCTTTCTTT,CATTLRGDTEAFF
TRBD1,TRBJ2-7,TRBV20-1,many,TGCAGTGCTAGAGCCGCGACAGGGGATATCTACGAGCAGTACTTC,CSARAATGDIYEQYF
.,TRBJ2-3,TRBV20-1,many,TGCAGTGCTGGGGGCCTGGGTGGGGGCACAGATACGCAGTATTTT,CSAGGLGGGTDTQYF
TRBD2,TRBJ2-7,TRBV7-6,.,TGTGCCGGCAGCCCGATAGCGGGGACCTACGAGCAGTACTTC,CAGSPIAGTYEQYF
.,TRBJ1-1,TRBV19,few,TGTGCCAGTAGTAAGGGGGAAATGAACACTGAAGCTTTCTTT,CASSKGEMNTEAFF
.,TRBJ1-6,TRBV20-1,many,TGCAGTGCTAGAGTCAACAGTTATAATTCACCCCTCCACTTT,CSARVNSYNSPLHF
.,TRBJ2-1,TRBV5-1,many,TGCGCCAGCAGCATCGACCTACGGAGTGAGCAGTTCTTC,CASSIDLRSEQFF
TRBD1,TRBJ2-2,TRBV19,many,TGTGCCAGTAGTTCCGGGACAGGGAACACCGGGGAGCTGTTTTTT,CASSSGTGNTGELFF